This is a list of T cell receptor beta chains from one sample in a study of cytomegalovirus exposure and HLA in healthy donors. Method: immunoSEQ multiplex PCR; TCRdb's copy keeps in-frame clones and lacks some. The sample has about 180,000 clones; around nine tenths are singletons. Sequences were obtained from PBMCs. The receptors shown here come from a man aged 18 to 29 in good health and CMV-seropositive. Each CDR3 is given with its conserved first and last residue. The order of the fields is CDR3 DNA, CDR3 protein, clone size, V gene, J gene, D gene. D genes are given only for firm matches. Clone size, where shown, is once, few, many, or a class for clones that have expanded.

CDR3 DNA: TGTGCCATCACCACCCCGGGGACAGGGGGGGAGCTGTTTTTT
CDR3 protein: CAITTPGTGGELFF
clone size: NA
V gene: TRBV10-3
J gene: TRBJ2-2
D gene: TRBD1

CDR3 DNA: TGTGCCACCAGCGGGAGCTCCTACAATGAGCAGTTCTTC
CDR3 protein: CATSGSSYNEQFF
clone size: once
V gene: TRBV15
J gene: TRBJ2-1
D gene: NA

CDR3 DNA: TGTGCCAGCAGAGGTCTAGCGGGGATGAATGAGCAGTTCTTC
CDR3 protein: CASRGLAGMNEQFF
clone size: NA
V gene: TRBV13
J gene: TRBJ2-1
D gene: TRBD2

CDR3 DNA: TGTGCCATCAGTGAGGCGGGGGCGAGCAATCAGCCCCAGCATTTT
CDR3 protein: CAISEAGASNQPQHF
clone size: NA
V gene: TRBV10-3
J gene: TRBJ1-5
D gene: NA

CDR3 DNA: TGTGCCAGTAGTATAGAGCGGGGACAGTACGAGCAGTTCTTC
CDR3 protein: CASSIERGQYEQFF
clone size: NA
V gene: TRBV19
J gene: TRBJ2-1
D gene: NA

CDR3 DNA: TGTGCCAGCAGCTTACAGTTCCAGTTCTTC
CDR3 protein: CASSLQFQFF
clone size: NA
V gene: TRBV7-9
J gene: TRBJ2-1
D gene: NA

CDR3 DNA: TGTGCCAGCAGCCCTAGCGGGAGTCCGTACGAGCAGTACTTC
CDR3 protein: CASSPSGSPYEQYF
clone size: once
V gene: TRBV7-3
J gene: TRBJ2-7
D gene: TRBD2

CDR3 DNA: TGTGCCAGCAGCCCCACACGGACAGTATACAATGAGCAGTTCTTC
CDR3 protein: CASSPTRTVYNEQFF
clone size: few
V gene: TRBV11-2
J gene: TRBJ2-1
D gene: NA

CDR3 DNA: TGTGCCACCAGCAGACTCTATAATTCACCCCTCCACTTT
CDR3 protein: CATSRLYNSPLHF
clone size: NA
V gene: TRBV15
J gene: TRBJ1-6
D gene: NA

CDR3 DNA: TGTGCCTGGACCAGGACCCAGCGGAGCTCCTATAATTCACCCCTCCACTTT
CDR3 protein: CAWTRTQRSSYNSPLHF
clone size: NA
V gene: TRBV30
J gene: TRBJ1-6
D gene: NA

CDR3 DNA: TGTGCCAGCAGCCCCCCAGGGAGGGCGGTCAACGAGCAGTACTTC
CDR3 protein: CASSPPGRAVNEQYF
clone size: once
V gene: TRBV11-2
J gene: TRBJ2-7
D gene: TRBD2

CDR3 DNA: TGTGCCAGCAGCGGCAGGGGGCTTAGCACCGGGGAGCTGTTTTTT
CDR3 protein: CASSGRGLSTGELFF
clone size: NA
V gene: TRBV9
J gene: TRBJ2-2
D gene: TRBD1

CDR3 DNA: TGTGCCAGCAGTTCCGTTGGGACTAGCGGGAGAGCCCACTCCTACGAGCAGTACTTC
CDR3 protein: CASSSVGTSGRAHSYEQYF
clone size: NA
V gene: TRBV28
J gene: TRBJ2-7
D gene: TRBD2

CDR3 DNA: TGTGCCAGCAGTGAAGCGGGGACACCTCTCATACGGCAGCATTTT
CDR3 protein: CASSEAGTPLIRQHF
clone size: NA
V gene: TRBV6-1
J gene: TRBJ1-5
D gene: NA

CDR3 DNA: TGCGCCAGCAAAAGTCAGCGGGGGGGCACAGATACGCAGTATTTT
CDR3 protein: CASKSQRGGTDTQYF
clone size: NA
V gene: TRBV4-3
J gene: TRBJ2-3
D gene: TRBD2

CDR3 DNA: TGTGCCAGCAGCCAACTAGCGGGGGGTTGGGGTAATGAGCAGTTCTTC
CDR3 protein: CASSQLAGGWGNEQFF
clone size: NA
V gene: TRBV7-2
J gene: TRBJ2-1
D gene: TRBD2

CDR3 DNA: TGTGCCAGCAGCTTGGGGCAGTACTATGGCTACACCTTC
CDR3 protein: CASSLGQYYGYTF
clone size: NA
V gene: TRBV5-6
J gene: TRBJ1-2
D gene: NA

CDR3 DNA: TGTGCCAGCAGCGTATCGGCAGGGAGGGCCGGGGAGCTGTTTTTT
CDR3 protein: CASSVSAGRAGELFF
clone size: NA
V gene: TRBV9
J gene: TRBJ2-2
D gene: TRBD2

CDR3 DNA: TGTGCCAGCAGCTCGACAGGGAACTGGACCTACGAGCAGTACTTC
CDR3 protein: CASSSTGNWTYEQYF
clone size: NA
V gene: TRBV4-2
J gene: TRBJ2-7
D gene: TRBD1

CDR3 DNA: TGTGCCAGCAGTTACGCATCGAGGGAGACCCAGTACTTC
CDR3 protein: CASSYASRETQYF
clone size: NA
V gene: TRBV6-5
J gene: TRBJ2-5
D gene: NA

CDR3 DNA: TGCGCCAGCAGCCAAGCGCCGGGATCCTACAATGAGCAGTTCTTC
CDR3 protein: CASSQAPGSYNEQFF
clone size: NA
V gene: TRBV4-3
J gene: TRBJ2-1
D gene: NA

CDR3 DNA: TGCGCCAGCAGCGCCACTAGCGGGCCTAATACGCAGTATTTT
CDR3 protein: CASSATSGPNTQYF
clone size: NA
V gene: TRBV5-1
J gene: TRBJ2-3
D gene: TRBD2

CDR3 DNA: TGTGCTAGTGGTTTGGGGACTTATCAGCCCCAGCATTTT
CDR3 protein: CASGLGTYQPQHF
clone size: NA
V gene: TRBV12-5
J gene: TRBJ1-5
D gene: NA

CDR3 DNA: TGTGCCAGCACGGGGGGAAACTCGGCGCAGTACTTC
CDR3 protein: CASTGGNSAQYF
clone size: NA
V gene: TRBV6-5
J gene: TRBJ2-7
D gene: TRBD2

CDR3 DNA: TGTGCCAGCAGCTCAGGGGGGTTGGATTCCTACTTTTTGGGGGAGACCCAGTACTTC
CDR3 protein: CASSSGGLDSYFLGETQYF
clone size: NA
V gene: TRBV11-2
J gene: TRBJ2-5
D gene: NA

CDR3 DNA: TGTGCCAGCAGGGGGGGACCTAAAAACATTCAGTACTTC
CDR3 protein: CASRGGPKNIQYF
clone size: once
V gene: TRBV6-1
J gene: TRBJ2-4
D gene: NA

CDR3 DNA: TGTGCCAGCAGCCCCTCAGGGGGCGAGACCCAGTACTTC
CDR3 protein: CASSPSGGETQYF
clone size: few
V gene: TRBV7-3
J gene: TRBJ2-5
D gene: TRBD1

CDR3 DNA: TGTGCCGGTCAAATAGGGGGGGTGTCGGACACTGAAGCTTTCTTT
CDR3 protein: CAGQIGGVSDTEAFF
clone size: NA
V gene: TRBV7-9
J gene: TRBJ1-1
D gene: NA

CDR3 DNA: TGTGCCAGCAGCTTAGGGGACAGTTACGAGCAGTACTTC
CDR3 protein: CASSLGDSYEQYF
clone size: NA
V gene: TRBV11-2
J gene: TRBJ2-7
D gene: TRBD1

CDR3 DNA: TGTGCCAGCAGCTTAGGTGGACAGTTCTATGGCTACACCTTC
CDR3 protein: CASSLGGQFYGYTF
clone size: many
V gene: TRBV7-8
J gene: TRBJ1-2
D gene: NA

CDR3 DNA: TGCGCCAGCAGCCAAGGGCTAGGAGGGGCCTACGAGCAGTACTTC
CDR3 protein: CASSQGLGGAYEQYF
clone size: NA
V gene: TRBV4-3
J gene: TRBJ2-7
D gene: NA

CDR3 DNA: TGTGCCAGCAGCTTGTTACTAGCGGGGATCACAGATACGCAGTATTTT
CDR3 protein: CASSLLLAGITDTQYF
clone size: NA
V gene: TRBV5-6
J gene: TRBJ2-3
D gene: TRBD2

CDR3 DNA: TGTGCCAGCAGTTACTCGACAGGGGGCATTATCTACACCTTC
CDR3 protein: CASSYSTGGIIYTF
clone size: NA
V gene: TRBV6-6
J gene: TRBJ1-2
D gene: TRBD1

CDR3 DNA: TGTGCCAGCACCCATAGCGGGGGGTACACAGATACGCAGTATTTT
CDR3 protein: CASTHSGGYTDTQYF
clone size: NA
V gene: TRBV9
J gene: TRBJ2-3
D gene: TRBD2

CDR3 DNA: TGTGCCAGCAGCTTAGGGGGGCAAGGCTACACCTTC
CDR3 protein: CASSLGGQGYTF
clone size: NA
V gene: TRBV11-2
J gene: TRBJ1-2
D gene: NA

CDR3 DNA: TGCGCCAGCAGCTTGGTAGCGGGAGGCCTCATCTACGAGCAGTACTTC
CDR3 protein: CASSLVAGGLIYEQYF
clone size: NA
V gene: TRBV5-1
J gene: TRBJ2-7
D gene: TRBD2

CDR3 DNA: TGTGCCAGCAGCTTGGCGTGGGGGAGGGCCCGAGCTGACAATGAGCAGTTCTTC
CDR3 protein: CASSLAWGRARADNEQFF
clone size: NA
V gene: TRBV5-4
J gene: TRBJ2-1
D gene: TRBD2

CDR3 DNA: TGTGCCAGCAGCCATAAAGGGACTAGCGGGAGCCTGCAGTTCTTC
CDR3 protein: CASSHKGTSGSLQFF
clone size: NA
V gene: TRBV14
J gene: TRBJ2-1
D gene: TRBD2

CDR3 DNA: TGTGCCAGCAGTGCAACATCCAATGAGCAGTTCTTC
CDR3 protein: CASSATSNEQFF
clone size: NA
V gene: TRBV25-1
J gene: TRBJ2-1
D gene: NA

CDR3 DNA: TGCAGCGTTATGATTGGCGGCTACACCTTC
CDR3 protein: CSVMIGGYTF
clone size: NA
V gene: TRBV29-1
J gene: TRBJ1-2
D gene: NA

CDR3 DNA: TGCGCCAGCAGCTGGGCGGCAGGGAACCTCGAGCAGTACTTC
CDR3 protein: CASSWAAGNLEQYF
clone size: once
V gene: TRBV5-1
J gene: TRBJ2-7
D gene: NA

CDR3 DNA: TGTGCTAGCAGCTTAGCGTCGGGCGGAGGAACGTGGCGCTACGAGCAGTACTTC
CDR3 protein: CASSLASGGGTWRYEQYF
clone size: NA
V gene: TRBV7-7
J gene: TRBJ2-7
D gene: NA

CDR3 DNA: TGTGCCAGCAGCCCCCCCAGTCCCGGGGAGCTGTTTTTT
CDR3 protein: CASSPPSPGELFF
clone size: NA
V gene: TRBV9
J gene: TRBJ2-2
D gene: NA

CDR3 DNA: TGTGCCAGCAGCTTACAGCCGGGGGGACAGCCCCAGCATTTT
CDR3 protein: CASSLQPGGQPQHF
clone size: NA
V gene: TRBV7-2
J gene: TRBJ1-5
D gene: NA

CDR3 DNA: TGTGCCAGCAGGTTGGACGGGGCCGGGGCCAGGGGGGCCCAGTACTTC
CDR3 protein: CASRLDGAGARGAQYF
clone size: NA
V gene: TRBV7-2
J gene: TRBJ2-5
D gene: NA

CDR3 DNA: TGTGCCAGCAGCTTGACGGGATTTCGGGGGGTAGGCAATGAGCAGTTCTTC
CDR3 protein: CASSLTGFRGVGNEQFF
clone size: NA
V gene: TRBV7-3
J gene: TRBJ2-1
D gene: TRBD2